The 25 T cell receptor beta chains listed next were all sequenced from one sample in a study of metastatic and nonmetastatic thyroid tumors. MiXCR was used by TCRdb to re-call the PCR reads. The sample records roughly 35,000 clones, roughly 18% being singletons. Not a single patient had been given any form of treatment at any point before undergoing thyroid surgery. The sequenced sample consisted of blood. The receptors originated from a female donor with papillary thyroid cancer or a benign thyroid nodule (not recorded which). Some clones in this sample may be carry-over from other donors' samples.

V and J are TRBV11-2 and TRBJ2-7, with TRBD1 matching over 11 bases. The CDR3 runs 14 residues. CDR1 is SGHAT and CDR2 is FQNNGV in the germline V gene. V was pared by 6 bases and J by 3 bases, with 4 bases of the junction left unmatched. CDR3 residues: CASSLGTGGYEQYF. CDR3 bases: TGTGCCAGCAGTCTGGGGACAGGGGGCTACGAGCAGTACTTC.

The sample holds a few counts of this clone. The chain recombines TRBV29-1 with TRBJ2-7, with 7 bases that match TRBD2. Germline V gives CDR1 SQVTM, CDR2 ANQGSEA. Trimming took 4 bases from V and 3 from J; bases not matched to a gene: 3. CDR3 length: 12 amino acids. The CDR3 region is CSVVGGGYEQYF. CDR3 nucleotides: TGCAGCGTTGTGGGGGGGGGCTACGAGCAGTACTTC.

This clone was seen repeatedly, ten times or more. The chain links TRBV30 to TRBJ2-2, with 7 bases that match TRBD2. Trimming at V came to 7 bases and at J to 5 bases, leaving 7 bases not matched to a gene. Germline-derived CDR1 and CDR2 are GTSNPN and SVGIG (reference sequence). This CDR3 spans 13 amino acids. The CDR3 DNA sequence: TGTGCCTCCACGACTAGCAGTACCGGGGAGCTGTTTTTT. This encodes CASTTSSTGELFF. The whole variable domain, remainder taken from reference TRBV30 and TRBJ2-2, is SQTIHQWPATLVQPVGSPLSLECTVEGTSNPNLYWYRQAAGRGLQLLFYSVGIGQISSEVPQNLSASRPQDRQFILSSKKLLLSDSGFYLCASTTSSTGELFFGEGSRLTVL.

Comments on this clone: This may arise from a read error, as a much more abundant clone is one base away. CDR3 coding DNA: TGTGCCAGCAGCGTAGACGGATTGTCTTGGGCCAACGTCCTGACTTTC. Residues: CASSVDGLSWANVLTF. V and J are TRBV9 and TRBJ2-6; D gene unclear. Germline CDR1 reads SGDLS; CDR2 reads YYNGEE. With 0 bases removed from V and 5 bases from J, the gap between germline ends came to 12 bases. This CDR3 has 16 amino acids.

This clone was recorded at least ten times. Here the CDR3 reads CASSLLAGAVGEKLFF. The CDR3 DNA reads TGTGCCAGCAGTCTACTCGCCGGGGCCGTAGGGGAAAAACTGTTTTTT. The rearrangement uses TRBV28 and TRBJ1-4; the D gene is possibly TRBD1 (5 bases). V dropped 5 bases and J dropped 8 bases, with 21 bases sitting between them. The CDR3 loop spans 16 amino acids. Germline assignment: CDR1 MDHEN and CDR2 SYDVKM.

There are many counts of this clone. J is TRBJ1-3 and V is TRBV3-1; no reliable D call. Trimming removed 3 bases at V and 0 bases at J, with 3 bases between. This CDR3 is 13 amino acids long. The germline gives CDR1 LGHDT, CDR2 YNNKEL (reference sequence). Here the CDR3 reads CASSQDSGNTIYF. CDR3 coding DNA: TGTGCCAGCAGCCAGGACTCTGGAAACACCATATATTTT.

As concerns this clone: The conserved final phenylalanine or tryptophan is absent from the CDR3, which likely points to a read error. The V and J genes are TRBV12-3 or TRBV12-4 and TRBJ1-5; possible D gene TRBD1, 5 bases. The CDR3 is 15 amino acids. V was shortened by 5 bases and J by 3 bases, with 14 bases between the two germline ends. CDR3 amino acids: CASSPGHFNNQPQHL. The CDR3, as DNA: TGTGCCAGCAGTCCCGGACATTTTAACAATCAGCCCCAGCATCTT.

This clone was detected ten times or more. The rearrangement joins TRBV10-3 to TRBJ2-3; 9 bases agree with TRBD2. Per the germline V gene, CDR1 is ENHRY and CDR2 is SYGVKD. This CDR3 is 19 amino acids long. J lost 1 base, V lost 0 bases, and 11 bases had no gene match. As DNA, the CDR3 is TGTGCCATCAGTGAGTCAAGTAGCGGGAGAGGTGCCCGCACAGATACGCAGTATTTT. Its protein is CAISESSSGRGARTDTQYF.

In its sample, this clone was seen many times. The genes are TRBV20-1 and TRBJ2-7; D tentatively fits TRBD1 or TRBD2 (5 bases each). CDR1 is DFQATT, CDR2 SNEGSKA, per germline (reference sequence). This CDR3 region has 11 residues. V lost 5 bases, J lost 7 bases, and 12 bases lay in between. This CDR3 is CSAGTSQEQYF. In DNA form, the CDR3 reads TGCAGTGCTGGGACCTCTCAGGAGCAGTACTTC.

This clone showed up many times. The chain uses TRBV3-1 and TRBJ2-7; no firm D call. V lost 0 bases and J lost 0, with 6 bases in between. CDR3 size: 14 residues. The germline V gene has CDR1 LGHDT and CDR2 YNNKEL (reference sequence). In nucleotides, the CDR3 is TGTGCCAGCAGCCAAGATAGAAGCTCCTACGAGCAGTACTTC. It codes for CASSQDRSSYEQYF.

This clone was picked up many times. The rearrangement links TRBV20-1 to TRBJ1-5, with 9 bases matching TRBD1. This CDR3 region has 16 residues. With 3 bases clipped from V and 0 bases from J, the junction kept 6 bases outside the gene matches. Germline lookup yields CDR1 DFQATT and CDR2 SNEGSKA (reference sequence). The CDR3 DNA sequence: TGCAGTGCTAGTGGGGGGACAGGGTATAGCAATCAGCCCCAGCATTTT. Amino acids: CSASGGTGYSNQPQHF.

This clone was detected ten times or more. The gene calls are TRBV30 and TRBJ1-5, with TRBD1 as a possible D gene (5 bases). This CDR3 region has 13 residues. Germline CDR1 reads GTSNPN; CDR2 reads SVGIG (reference sequence). V was trimmed by 4 bases and J by 5 bases, leaving 12 bases between them. CDR3: CAWNDSPYQPQHF. In DNA form, the CDR3 reads TGTGCCTGGAACGACAGCCCCTATCAGCCCCAGCATTTT.

The chain joins TRBV6-1 to TRBJ1-6; 7 bases map to TRBD1. Germline CDR1 MNHNS, CDR2 SASEGT. V trimming: 10 bases; J trimming: 5 bases; junction bases outside the gene matches: 5. The CDR3 runs to 13 residues. CDR3 region: CAIPTGNNSPLHF. CDR3 bases: TGTGCCATCCCGACAGGGAATAATTCACCCCTCCACTTT.

The chain carries TRBV5-4 and TRBJ2-2, with TRBD2 matching 8 bases. V lost 5 bases and J lost 4; bases outside the gene matches: 10. The germline V gene has CDR1 SGHNT and CDR2 YYREEE (reference sequence). This CDR3 has 16 residues. Here the CDR3 DNA reads TGTGCCAGCAGGCAAAGCGGGAGATGGGCCACCGGGGAGCTGTTTTTT. Encoded protein: CASRQSGRWATGELFF.

This clone was seen more than once but under ten times. An end of the junction differs from the germline gene, which may be a read error. V and J are TRBV6-1 and TRBJ1-3; no definite D call. The CDR3 totals 15 residues. Germline CDR1 is MNHNS and CDR2 is SASEGT. CDR3 sequence reads: CASSIEKSSGNNIYF. CDR3 DNA: TGTGCCAGCAGCATCGAGAAAAGCTCTGGAAACAACATATATTTT.

This clone has ten or more counts. The rearrangement uses TRBV6-1 and TRBJ2-5; a weak D match, TRBD1 (6 bases). Per the germline V gene, CDR1 is MNHNS and CDR2 is SASEGT. CDR3 length: 13 residues. V shed 5 bases and J shed 3 bases, with 10 bases lying between them. CDR3 region: CASSSYREETQYF. The CDR3 DNA reads TGTGCCAGCAGTTCCTACAGGGAAGAGACCCAGTACTTC.

This clone was seen ten or more times. The rearrangement uses TRBV6-1 and TRBJ2-7; the match to TRBD1 covers 10 bases. Looked up from germline, CDR1 is MNHNS and CDR2 is SASEGT. This CDR3 has 15 residues. The trim removed 5 bases at V and 6 bases at J, leaving 10 bases unmatched. The CDR3 nucleotides read TGTGCCAGCAGTTTAAAGACAGGGGGCTATGGCGAGCAGTACTTC. Its translation: CASSLKTGGYGEQYF.

The gene calls are TRBV30 and TRBJ1-5; TRBD1 is a possible D gene (5 bases). The CDR3 totals 14 residues. The germline V gene encodes CDR1 GTSNPN and CDR2 SVGIG (reference sequence). Trimming stripped 3 bases from V and 7 bases from J, with 16 bases between. The CDR3 loop reads CAWSGGGESQPQHF. The CDR3 DNA reads as TGTGCCTGGAGCGGGGGAGGCGAATCACAGCCCCAGCATTTT.

This clone was seen a few times. The chain has TRBV10-3 and TRBJ2-5, with D tentatively TRBD1 (6 bases). Germline CDR1 ENHRY, CDR2 SYGVKD. This CDR3 contains 16 residues. The V end was cut by 0 bases, the J end by 11 bases, with 22 bases between. CDR3 DNA: TGTGCCATCAGTGAGTCTGTAAGGACTGGCCAGGGGACACAGTACTTC. Its translation is CAISESVRTGQGTQYF.

The chain recombines TRBV11-2 with TRBJ1-1, with 9 bases fitting TRBD1. Germline V gene lookup returns CDR1 SGHAT and CDR2 FQNNGV. The CDR3 is 16 amino acids. V was clipped by 5 bases and J by 12 bases; unmatched bases: 19. The DNA of the CDR3 is TGTGCCAGCAGCCGACAGGGGGGCTTAATGAACACTGGATCTTTCTTT. Its protein product is CASSRQGGLMNTGSFF.

This clone was detected ten times or more. The CDR3 region has the DNA TGCAGTGCTAGTACTAGCGGGAGGGCCCGGGGCGAGCAGTACTTC. Its protein product is CSASTSGRARGEQYF. The chain is built from TRBV20-1 and TRBJ2-7, with TRBD2 matching over 13 bases. After removal of 3 bases from V and 6 bases from J, the junction contained 8 bases not matched to a gene. From germline, CDR1 is DFQATT and CDR2 SNEGSKA (reference sequence). The CDR3 is 15 amino acids.

V usage is TRBV20-1 and J usage is TRBJ2-1, with 10 bases matching TRBD2. The CDR3 is made up of 17 amino acids. V lost 2 bases, J lost 3 bases, and 10 bases stayed unmatched. The germline V gene encodes CDR1 DFQATT and CDR2 SNEGSKA (reference sequence). The CDR3: CSARPTTSGYLYNEQFF. CDR3 nucleotide sequence: TGCAGTGCTAGACCTACGACTAGCGGGTATCTCTACAATGAGCAGTTCTTC.

In this sample, this clone turned up many times. The rearrangement uses TRBV6-4 and TRBJ2-1, with 8 nucleotides matching TRBD2. This CDR3 has 15 amino acids. In germline, CDR1 is MRHNA, CDR2 SNTAGT. J was trimmed by 4 bases and V by 5 bases; bases with no gene match: 7. CDR3 region: CASSPSGGEYNEQFF. The CDR3 region has the DNA TGTGCCAGCAGTCCGAGCGGGGGAGAATACAATGAGCAGTTCTTC.

This chain uses TRBV6-2 or TRBV6-3 with TRBJ1-6; possibly TRBD1 for D (5 bases). The CDR3 has 15 residues. V lost 0 bases, J lost 10 bases, and 13 bases lay in between. CDR1 and CDR2 from the germline V gene are MNHEY and SVGEGT. CDR3 nucleotides: TGTGCCAGCAGTTACTCCGAGGGGACGAGATCACCCCTCCACTTT. Translating gives CASSYSEGTRSPLHF.

There are many counts of this clone. This CDR3 is CASSFDLYSNQPQHF. CDR3 nucleotide sequence: TGTGCCAGCAGTTTCGACCTATATAGCAATCAGCCCCAGCATTTT. The genes are TRBV6-1 and TRBJ1-5, with no clear D. The length of the CDR3 is 15 residues. V gave up 5 bases and J gave up 0 bases, with 11 bases separating them. Germline V gene lookup returns CDR1 MNHNS and CDR2 SASEGT.